The clone carrying this T cell receptor beta chain was found once. Profiled with immunoSEQ multiplex PCR; TCRdb holds only in-frame clones, not every one. Among roughly 810,000 clones listed, around 96% were seen once. This record comes from a study of shared clonotypes between healthy human individuals. The germline V and J ends were trimmed by 4 bases and 2 bases, with 14 bases remaining between them. The CDR3 has 14 residues. Germline lookup yields CDR1 SQVTM and CDR2 ANQGSEA. CD8 cells classed as naive were CD45RO-negative and positively selected for CCR7, excluding terminally differentiated effector memory CD45RA+ cells.

V is TRBV29-1 and J is TRBJ1-1, with TRBD1 as a possible D gene (6 bases). Sequenced material: naive CD8+ T cells sorted from blood. This receptor was obtained from a man aged 30 to 39 in good health. The CDR3 nucleotides read TGCAGCGTTGGCCGGGACACAAGTAACACTGAAGCTTTCTTT. This codes for CSVGRDTSNTEAFF.